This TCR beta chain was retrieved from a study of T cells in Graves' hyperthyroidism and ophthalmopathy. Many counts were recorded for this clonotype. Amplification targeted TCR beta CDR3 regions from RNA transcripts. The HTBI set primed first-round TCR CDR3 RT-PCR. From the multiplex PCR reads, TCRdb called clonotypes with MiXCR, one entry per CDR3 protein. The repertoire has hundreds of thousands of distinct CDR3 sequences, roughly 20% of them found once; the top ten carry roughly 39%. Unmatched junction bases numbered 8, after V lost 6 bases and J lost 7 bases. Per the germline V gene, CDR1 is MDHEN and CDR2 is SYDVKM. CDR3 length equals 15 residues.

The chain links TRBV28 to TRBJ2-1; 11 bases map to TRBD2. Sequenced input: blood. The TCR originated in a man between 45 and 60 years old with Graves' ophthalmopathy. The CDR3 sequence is CASSPTSGNRNEQFF. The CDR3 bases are TGTGCCAGCAGCCCGACTAGCGGGAATAGGAATGAGCAGTTCTTC. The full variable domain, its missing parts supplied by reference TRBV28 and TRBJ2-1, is DVKVTQSSRYLVKRTGEKVFLECVQDMDHENMFWYRQDPGLGLRLIYFSYDVKMKEKGDIPEGYSVSREKKERFSLILESASTNQTSMYLCASSPTSGNRNEQFFGPGTRLTVL.